This paragraph covers one T cell receptor (beta chain) sequence. Trimming cost V 3 bases and J 8 bases; bases outside gene matches: 5. CDR1 is SGHTS and CDR2 is YDEGEE in the germline V gene. The CDR3 sequence is 13 residues long. The protocol was immunoSEQ multiplex PCR, while the TCRdb copy is restricted to in-frame clones and leaves out a portion. The table has around 700,000 clones, approximately 79% seen once. The sample originates from a study of shared clonotypes between healthy human individuals. The chain is built from TRBV5-8 and TRBJ2-1; the match to TRBD1 covers 7 bases. The sequenced material came from memory CD4+ T cells sorted from blood. Subset meaning: CD45RA-negative fraction. The sequence was obtained from a woman in her 30s in good health. The CDR3 here is CASSSRTGDEQFF. As DNA, the CDR3 is TGTGCCAGCAGCTCGAGAACAGGGGATGAGCAGTTCTTC.